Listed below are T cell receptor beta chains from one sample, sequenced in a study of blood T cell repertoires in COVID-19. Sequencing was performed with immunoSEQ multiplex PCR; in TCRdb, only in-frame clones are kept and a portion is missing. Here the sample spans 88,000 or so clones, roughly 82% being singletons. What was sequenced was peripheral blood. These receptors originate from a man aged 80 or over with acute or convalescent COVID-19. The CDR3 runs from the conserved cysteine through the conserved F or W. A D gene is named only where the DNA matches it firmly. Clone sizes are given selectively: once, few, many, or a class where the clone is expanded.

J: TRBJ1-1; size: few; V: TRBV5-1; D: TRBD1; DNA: TGCGCCAGCAGCTTCGGGCTCGACAGGGGAAGAACTGAAGCTTTCTTT; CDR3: CASSFGLDRGRTEAFF
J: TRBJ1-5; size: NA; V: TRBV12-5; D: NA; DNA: TGTGCTAGTGGTTTGAAGGTGGGGGGTGGAAGCAATCAGCCCCAGCATTTT; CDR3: CASGLKVGGGSNQPQHF
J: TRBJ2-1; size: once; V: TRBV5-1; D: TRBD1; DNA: TGCGCCAGCAGCTCGGGCGAACAGGGGGCCGGTGAGCAGTTCTTC; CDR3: CASSSGEQGAGEQFF
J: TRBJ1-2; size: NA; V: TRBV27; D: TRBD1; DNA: TGTGCCAGCAGTCGTCGAGGACAGGGGATGTTTGGGCGTGGCTACACCTTC; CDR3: CASSRRGQGMFGRGYTF
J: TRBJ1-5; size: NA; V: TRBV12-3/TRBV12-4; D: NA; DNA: TGTGCCAGCAGTCAAAGCAATCAGCCCCAGCATTTT; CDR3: CASSQSNQPQHF
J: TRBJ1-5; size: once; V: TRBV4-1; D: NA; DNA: TGCGCCAGCAACCCAGGGGTTAGCAATCAGCCCCAGCATTTT; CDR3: CASNPGVSNQPQHF
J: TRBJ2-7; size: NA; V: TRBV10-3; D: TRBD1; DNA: TGTGCCATCAGTAGGACAGGTAACGAGCAGTACTTC; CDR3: CAISRTGNEQYF
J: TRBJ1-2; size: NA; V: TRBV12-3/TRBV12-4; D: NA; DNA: TGTGCCAGCAGCCTTTTCTATGGCTACACCTTC; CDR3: CASSLFYGYTF
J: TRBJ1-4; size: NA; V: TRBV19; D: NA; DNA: TGTGCCAGTTCCCGAGTAAATTCTAATGAAAAACTGTTTTTT; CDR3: CASSRVNSNEKLFF
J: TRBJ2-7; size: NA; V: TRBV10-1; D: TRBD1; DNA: TGCGCCAGCAGCCCAGGACAGGACCCTTACGAGCAGTACTTC; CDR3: CASSPGQDPYEQYF
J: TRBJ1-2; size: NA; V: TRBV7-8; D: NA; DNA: TGTGCCAGCAGCTACACGGGACAAAGCTATGGCTACACCTTC; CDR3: CASSYTGQSYGYTF
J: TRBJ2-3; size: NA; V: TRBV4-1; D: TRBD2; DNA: TGCGCCAGCGCTTTAGGCGGGGGTGGCACAGATACGCAGTATTTT; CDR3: CASALGGGGTDTQYF
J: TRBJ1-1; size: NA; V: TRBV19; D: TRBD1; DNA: TGTGCCAGTAGTCCAAGACAGGGTGGGCGAGTAGGGAACACTGAAGCTTTCTTT; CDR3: CASSPRQGGRVGNTEAFF
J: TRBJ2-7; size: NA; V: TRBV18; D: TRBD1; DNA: TGTGCCAGCTCACCATTACAGGGGCCCGCGGCCTCGAGTTACGAGCAGTACTTC; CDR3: CASSPLQGPAASSYEQYF
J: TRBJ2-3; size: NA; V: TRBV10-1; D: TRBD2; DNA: TGCGCCAGCAGTAGCGGGGCCAGCACAGATACGCAGTATTTT; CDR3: CASSSGASTDTQYF
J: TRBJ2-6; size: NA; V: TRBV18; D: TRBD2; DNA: TGTGCCAGCTCACCACCGGCGGGGGCTGGGGCCAACGTCCTGACTTTC; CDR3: CASSPPAGAGANVLTF
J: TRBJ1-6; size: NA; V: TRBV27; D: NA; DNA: TGTGCCAGCACCACCTCCAGTTCTAATTCACCCCTCCACTTT; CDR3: CASTTSSSNSPLHF
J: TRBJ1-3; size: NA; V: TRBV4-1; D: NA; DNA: TGCGCCAGCAGCCAAGATCTGAGGGTTGGAAACACCATATATTTT; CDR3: CASSQDLRVGNTIYF
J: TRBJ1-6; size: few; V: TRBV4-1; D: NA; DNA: TGCGCCAGCAGCCACAGCGTTTCCTATAATTCACCCCTCCACTTT; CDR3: CASSHSVSYNSPLHF
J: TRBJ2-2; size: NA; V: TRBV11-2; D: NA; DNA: TGTGCCAGCAGCCAGGGACAGAACACCGGGGAGCTGTTTTTT; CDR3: CASSQGQNTGELFF
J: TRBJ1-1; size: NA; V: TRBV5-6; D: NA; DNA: TGTGCCAGCAGCAGAAGACAGTTCGACACTGAAGCTTTCTTT; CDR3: CASSRRQFDTEAFF
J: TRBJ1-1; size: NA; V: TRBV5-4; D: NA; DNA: TGTGCCAGCAGCACTAGCGGACGGAAGAACACTGAAGCTTTCTTT; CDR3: CASSTSGRKNTEAFF
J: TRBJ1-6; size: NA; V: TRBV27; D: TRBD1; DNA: TGTGCCAGCAGCCCCCAAGGACAGGGGGTTTCACCCCTCCACTTT; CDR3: CASSPQGQGVSPLHF
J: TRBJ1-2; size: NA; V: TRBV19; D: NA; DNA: TGTGCCAGTAATCCGGAGCCCCACTATGGCTACACCTTC; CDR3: CASNPEPHYGYTF
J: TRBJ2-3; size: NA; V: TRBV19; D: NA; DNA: TGTGCCAGTAGTATAGGTGGGGGGGCGGGCACAGATACGCAGTATTTT; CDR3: CASSIGGGAGTDTQYF
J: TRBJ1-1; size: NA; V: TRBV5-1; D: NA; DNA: TGCGCCAGCAGCTTCCAGGGCCGAGAGAACACTGAAGCTTTCTTT; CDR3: CASSFQGRENTEAFF
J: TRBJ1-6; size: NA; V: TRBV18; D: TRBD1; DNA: TGTGCCAGCTCACGTGGGACAGGGGGAAATTCACCCCTCCACTTT; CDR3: CASSRGTGGNSPLHF
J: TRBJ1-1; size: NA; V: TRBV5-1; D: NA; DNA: TGCGCCAGCAGCTTGGGAGTCTCAAATCGGAACACTGAAGCTTTCTTT; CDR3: CASSLGVSNRNTEAFF
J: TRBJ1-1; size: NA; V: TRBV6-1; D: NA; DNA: TGTGCCAGCAGTGAATCTGGGAGTACTGAAGCTTTCTTT; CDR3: CASSESGSTEAFF
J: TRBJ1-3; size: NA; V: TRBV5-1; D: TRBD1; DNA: TGCGCCAGCAGCCAGGGGACAGGGGTTGGAAACACCATATATTTT; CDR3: CASSQGTGVGNTIYF
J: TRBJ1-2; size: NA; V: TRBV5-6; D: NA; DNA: TGTGCCAGCAGCTTCGGGAAACCCTATGGCTACACCTTC; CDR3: CASSFGKPYGYTF
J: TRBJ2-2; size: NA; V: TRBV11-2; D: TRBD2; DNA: TGTGCCAGCAGCCCGCAGCGGGGTACCGGGGAGCTGTTTTTT; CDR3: CASSPQRGTGELFF
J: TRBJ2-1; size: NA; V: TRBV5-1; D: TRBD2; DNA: TGCGCCAGCAGCACCGGGACTAGCGGCTACAATGAGCAGTTCTTC; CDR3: CASSTGTSGYNEQFF
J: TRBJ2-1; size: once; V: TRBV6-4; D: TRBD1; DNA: TGTGCCAGCAGTACCACACCCGGGACAGGGGGCGCAAGTATTAATGAGCAGTTCTTC; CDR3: CASSTTPGTGGASINEQFF
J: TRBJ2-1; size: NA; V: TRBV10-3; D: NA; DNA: TGTGCCATCAGTGGGCGGGGTCCGGAGGGTGAGCAGTTCTTC; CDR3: CAISGRGPEGEQFF
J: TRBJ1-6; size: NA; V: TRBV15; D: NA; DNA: TGTGCCACCAGCAGAGATCGACAAGATAATTCACCCCTCCACTTT; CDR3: CATSRDRQDNSPLHF
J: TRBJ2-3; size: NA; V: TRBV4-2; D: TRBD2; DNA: TGTGCCAGCAGCCAAGTCGGAGCGGGGGGGGCCGCAGATACGCAGTATTTT; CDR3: CASSQVGAGGAADTQYF
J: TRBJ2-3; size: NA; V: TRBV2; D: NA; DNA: TGTGCCAGCAGTGGAGTTGCAATACCTCCACCGGACAACACAGATACGCAGTATTTT; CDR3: CASSGVAIPPPDNTDTQYF
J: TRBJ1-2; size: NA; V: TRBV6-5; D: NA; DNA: TGTGCCAGCAGACCCGGCGGCTCTAACTATGGCTACACCTTC; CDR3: CASRPGGSNYGYTF
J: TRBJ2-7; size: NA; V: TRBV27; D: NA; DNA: TGTGCCAGCAGTTTATCAGGAGGATCGGGCGGCGAGCAGTACTTC; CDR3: CASSLSGGSGGEQYF
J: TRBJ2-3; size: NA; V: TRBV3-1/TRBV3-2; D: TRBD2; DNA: TGTGCCAGCAGATCACTAGCGGGGCCTCCCACAGATACGCAGTATTTT; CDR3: CASRSLAGPPTDTQYF
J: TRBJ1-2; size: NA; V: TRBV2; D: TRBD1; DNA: TGTGCCAGCAGTGAACGGGGACAGGGAGTCAACTATGGCTACACCTTC; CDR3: CASSERGQGVNYGYTF
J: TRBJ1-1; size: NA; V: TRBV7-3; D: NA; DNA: TGTGCCACGAACAAACGGTTAACAGGGAATGCGACTGAAGCTTTCTTT; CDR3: CATNKRLTGNATEAFF
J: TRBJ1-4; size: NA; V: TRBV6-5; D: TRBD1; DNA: TGTGCCAGCAATGGACAGGCCAATGAAAAACTGTTTTTT; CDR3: CASNGQANEKLFF
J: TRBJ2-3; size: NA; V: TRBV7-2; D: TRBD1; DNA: TGTGCCAGCAGCTTCAGGACAGGAGATACGCAGTATTTT; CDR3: CASSFRTGDTQYF
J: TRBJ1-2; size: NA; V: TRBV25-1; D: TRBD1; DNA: TGTGCCAGCAGTGGACAGGGAGAAGTCTATGGCTACACCTTC; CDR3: CASSGQGEVYGYTF
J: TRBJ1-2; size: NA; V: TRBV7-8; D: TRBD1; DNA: TGTGCCAGCAGCCTCACGACAGGGAACTATGGCTACACCTTC; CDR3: CASSLTTGNYGYTF
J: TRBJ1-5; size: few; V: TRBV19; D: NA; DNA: TGTGCCAGTAGACTCAGAATGGAGCGCAATCAGCCCCAGCATTTT; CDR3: CASRLRMERNQPQHF
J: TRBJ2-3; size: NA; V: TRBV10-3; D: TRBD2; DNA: TGTGCCATCGCGGGGGGAAGCACAGATACGCAGTATTTT; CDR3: CAIAGGSTDTQYF
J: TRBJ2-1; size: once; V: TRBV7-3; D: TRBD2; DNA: TGTGCCAGCAGCCCCGCGGGAGGGGCGGGAGAGAACAATGAGCAGTTCTTC; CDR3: CASSPAGGAGENNEQFF
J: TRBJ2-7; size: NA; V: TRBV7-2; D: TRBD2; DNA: TGTGCCAGCAGTCGAGTCGGCGGGGGGGCCACCTACGAGCAGTACTTC; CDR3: CASSRVGGGATYEQYF
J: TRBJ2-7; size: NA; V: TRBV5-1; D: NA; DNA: TGCGCCAGCAGCTTGCAGGGCTACGAGCAGTACTTC; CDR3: CASSLQGYEQYF
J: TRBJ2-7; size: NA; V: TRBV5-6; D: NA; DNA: TGTGCCAGCAGCTTGGACCCCAGAACCTACGAGCAGTACTTC; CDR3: CASSLDPRTYEQYF
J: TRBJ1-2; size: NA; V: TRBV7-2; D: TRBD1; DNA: TGTGCCAGCAGCCACGACAGGGGGGAGGGCTACACCTTC; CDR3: CASSHDRGEGYTF
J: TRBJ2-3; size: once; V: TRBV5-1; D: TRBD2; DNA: TGCGCCAGCAGCGTTAGCGGGGAGCCGAACACAGATACGCAGTATTTT; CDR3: CASSVSGEPNTDTQYF